These 20 T cell receptor beta chains originate from one sample sequenced in a study of identical twins. TCRdb reanalysed the 5' RACE reads using MiXCR and keeps one entry per CDR3 protein. There are 450,000 or so distinct CDR3 sequences in the sample; roughly 24% occur only once, and 2.9% lies in the top ten. The sample also formed part of further work on T cells expressing NK-cell markers.

The sequenced material came from CD4+ T cells sorted from blood. Receptors originate from a woman younger than 35 in good health.

The V call is TRBV27, the J call TRBJ1-4; D unclear. Trimming left V 3 bases short and J 10 bases short, with 15 bases between. The germline V gene has CDR1 MNHEY and CDR2 SMNVEV (reference sequence). The CDR3 is 14 amino acids. CDR3 residues: CASSLGARVGKLFF. The CDR3 DNA is TGTGCCAGCAGTTTGGGTGCACGCGTCGGAAAACTGTTTTTT.

This clonotype was seen a handful of times. The chain has TRBV20-1 and TRBJ2-1; possibly TRBD2 for D (6 bases). With 3 bases removed from V and 1 base from J, the gap between germline ends came to 7 bases. Germline CDR1 and CDR2: DFQATT and SNEGSKA (reference sequence). This CDR3 comprises 13 residues. CDR3 protein: CSASAGSYNEQFF. CDR3 sequence (DNA): TGCAGTGCTAGCGCGGGATCCTACAATGAGCAGTTCTTC.

J is TRBJ2-3 and V is TRBV5-6, with 8 nucleotides matching TRBD1. The CDR3 runs 13 residues. Trimming at V came to 4 bases and at J to 4 bases, leaving 2 bases not matched to a gene. Germline values: CDR1 SGHDT, CDR2 YYEEEE. CDR3 sequence (DNA): TGTGCCAGCAGCCGGACAGGGCCAGATACGCAGTATTTT. This encodes CASSRTGPDTQYF.

This chain uses TRBV7-9 with TRBJ1-1; TRBD1 matches 9 bases. The V gene's germline CDR1 is SEHNR and CDR2 FQNEAQ (reference sequence). The CDR3 covers 16 residues. J was trimmed by 4 bases and V by 5 bases; bases with no gene match: 11. CDR3 residues: CASSRDRGQGGTEAFF. The DNA of the CDR3 is TGTGCCAGCAGCCGAGATAGGGGACAGGGCGGCACTGAAGCTTTCTTT.

The CDR3 is CAMSPGLLSYNEQFF. CDR3 nucleotides: TGTGCCATGAGCCCTGGGCTCCTCTCCTACAATGAGCAGTTCTTC. The V call is TRBV5-5, the J call TRBJ2-1; D call uncertain. V lost 9 bases and J lost 0, with 16 bases in between. Germline CDR1 is SGHKS and CDR2 is YYEKEE (reference sequence). There are 15 residues in the CDR3.

This clonotype turned up a few times. The rearrangement uses TRBV20-1 and TRBJ2-1, with TRBD2 matching over 12 bases. Germline CDR1 is DFQATT and CDR2 is SNEGSKA (reference sequence). This CDR3 contains 14 residues. V gave up 4 bases and J gave up 8 bases; unmatched junction bases: 6. CDR3 loop: CSAKATSGSDEQFF. CDR3 DNA: TGCAGTGCTAAGGCGACTAGCGGGAGTGATGAGCAGTTCTTC.

The chain carries TRBV25-1 and TRBJ2-1, with D perhaps matching TRBD2 (6 bases). The V end was cut by 4 bases, the J end by 0 bases, with 10 bases between. The CDR3 runs to 15 residues. Germline V gene lookup returns CDR1 MGHDK and CDR2 SYGVNS. Here the CDR3 DNA reads TGTGCCAGCAGTGCTGCCGGGAGCTCCTACAATGAGCAGTTCTTC. It encodes CASSAAGSSYNEQFF.

This clonotype was observed a handful of times. The chain links TRBV10-3 to TRBJ2-1; D gene unclear. The CDR3 runs to 13 residues. The V and J ends lost 5 bases and 5 bases respectively, with 10 bases between them. The germline CDR1 and CDR2 sequences are ENHRY and SYGVKD. CDR3 sequence reads: CAISSIDNNEQFF. DNA for the CDR3: TGTGCCATCAGTTCCATCGACAACAATGAGCAGTTCTTC.

A few counts support this clonotype. The V and J genes are TRBV10-3 and TRBJ2-7; D is possibly TRBD1 or TRBD2 (6 bases each). Trimming removed 8 bases at V and 3 bases at J, with 35 bases between. Per the germline V gene, CDR1 is ENHRY and CDR2 is SYGVKD. The CDR3 extends over 20 amino acids. The CDR3 is CAIWPLTVLPRLRGDYEQYF. The CDR3 DNA follows: TGTGCCATCTGGCCCTTGACAGTTCTCCCCCGGCTGAGGGGGGACTACGAGCAGTACTTC.

The chain couples TRBV20-1 to TRBJ2-4; tentative D call: TRBD1 (5 bases). V lost 7 bases and J lost 0, with 13 bases in between. CDR3 length: 14 residues. Per the germline V gene, CDR1 is DFQATT and CDR2 is SNEGSKA (reference sequence). The CDR3 DNA reads TGCAGTGTTCGGACAAGGCTAGCCAAAAACATTCAGTACTTC. Translated, it gives CSVRTRLAKNIQYF.

The genes are TRBV5-1 and TRBJ2-3; 11 nucleotides line up with TRBD2. Germline values: CDR1 SGHRS, CDR2 YFSETQ. CDR3 size: 16 residues. V gave up 5 bases and J gave up 1 base; unmatched junction bases: 6. The DNA of the CDR3 is TGCGCCAGCAGTTCCCTGACTAGCGGGGGCACAGATACGCAGTATTTT. Its protein product is CASSSLTSGGTDTQYF.

The CDR3 here is CASFTTDTQYF. DNA of the CDR3: TGTGCCAGCTTTACTACAGATACGCAGTATTTT. The chain combines TRBV7-9 with TRBJ2-3; D remains unclear. Germline values: CDR1 SEHNR, CDR2 FQNEAQ (reference sequence). The V end lost 8 bases, the J end lost 3 bases, and 6 bases lay between the germline ends. The CDR3 loop spans 11 amino acids.

V usage is TRBV5-1 and J usage is TRBJ2-1; 14 bases line up with TRBD2. Looked up from germline, CDR1 is SGHRS and CDR2 is YFSETQ. This CDR3 has 19 residues. Trimming removed 2 bases from V and 0 bases from J; junction bases left unmatched: 7. The CDR3 nucleotides read TGCGCCAGCAGCTTCTTCCCCGGGACTAGCGGGAGCTCCTACAATGAGCAGTTCTTC. Its protein product is CASSFFPGTSGSSYNEQFF.

CDR3: CASSERFRRTGGAFF. Here the CDR3 DNA reads TGCGCCAGCAGTGAGAGGTTTCGGCGGACAGGCGGAGCTTTCTTT. This chain uses TRBV10-2 with TRBJ1-1; 7 nucleotides agree with TRBD1. The CDR3 sequence is 15 residues long. The V gene end was trimmed by 2 bases and the J gene end by 10 bases; junction bases not matched to a gene: 13. Germline V lookup: CDR1 WSHSY, CDR2 SAAADI.

This clonotype was seen at least ten times. The rearrangement links TRBV7-2 to TRBJ2-7; TRBD1 matches 9 bases. The CDR3 extends over 13 amino acids. The germline V gene encodes CDR1 SGHTA and CDR2 FQGNSA. V shed 3 bases and J 3 bases; nucleotides not matched to a gene: 0. In nucleotides, the CDR3 is TGTGCCAGCAGCTTGGACAGGGGCTACGAGCAGTACTTC. This gives the protein CASSLDRGYEQYF.

The chain employs TRBV6-5 and TRBJ2-7; the match to TRBD1 covers 8 bases. The CDR3 spans 15 residues. Germline trimming cut 4 bases from V and 2 bases from J; bases unmatched to any gene: 7. Germline V CDR1 and CDR2: MNHEY, SVGAGI. The CDR3 bases are TGTGCCAGCAGTTCCCGAGGGACAGGAACCTACGAGCAGTACTTC. Amino acid sequence: CASSSRGTGTYEQYF.

This clonotype was seen a handful of times. V usage is TRBV20-1 and J usage is TRBJ2-5; 7 nucleotides match TRBD2. CDR3 length: 15 residues. CDR1 DFQATT and CDR2 SNEGSKA come from the germline V gene (reference sequence). V lost 6 bases and J lost 5; bases outside the gene matches: 15. Here the CDR3 reads CSAARPTSRTETQYF. The CDR3 DNA reads as TGCAGTGCGGCCCGACCGACTAGCAGGACTGAGACCCAGTACTTC.

This clonotype has a handful of counts. The J gene is TRBJ1-1, the V gene TRBV5-5; the D is unclear. The CDR3 has 13 residues. The V gene lost 1 base and the J gene lost 4 bases, with 8 bases spanning the gap. Germline V lookup: CDR1 SGHKS, CDR2 YYEKEE (reference sequence). This CDR3 is CASSLTVSTEAFF. In DNA, the CDR3 is TGTGCCAGCAGCTTGACAGTCTCCACTGAAGCTTTCTTT.

The DNA of the CDR3 is TGTGCCATCAGTGACCCAAGAACAGGGGAGGGCATTCAGTACTTC. Its translation is CAISDPRTGEGIQYF. The chain is built from TRBV10-3 and TRBJ2-4, with D perhaps given as TRBD1 or TRBD2 (7 bases each). Germline assignment: CDR1 ENHRY and CDR2 SYGVKD. Between the trimmed V and J ends, which lost 3 bases and 9 bases, there was a span of 18 bases. The CDR3 sequence is 15 residues long.

V usage is TRBV28 and J usage is TRBJ2-7, with D unresolved. The CDR3 runs 12 residues. The germline V gene encodes CDR1 MDHEN and CDR2 SYDVKM. V dropped 7 bases and J dropped 3 bases, with 10 bases sitting between them. In nucleotides, the CDR3 is TGTGCCAGCACCCTAAACGGCTACGAGCAGTACTTC. It encodes CASTLNGYEQYF. The full variable domain, its missing parts supplied by reference TRBV28 and TRBJ2-7, is DVKVTQSSRYLVKRTGEKVFLECVQDMDHENMFWYRQDPGLGLRLIYFSYDVKMKEKGDIPEGYSVSREKKERFSLILESASTNQTSMYLCASTLNGYEQYFGPGTRLTVT.